The T cell receptor beta chain described here comes from a study of shared clonotypes between healthy human individuals. Only one count was recorded for this clone. The method was immunoSEQ multiplex PCR; TCRdb's version includes in-frame clones alone and lacks a portion of them. The table records 450,000 to 600,000 clones, less than 85% of them present only once. The CDR3 extends over 15 amino acids. The V end was cut by 4 bases, the J end by 0 bases, with 13 bases between. Germline CDR1 reads LNHDA; CDR2 reads SQIVND (reference sequence). The specimen sequenced was PBMCs. The V call is TRBV19, the J call TRBJ2-7; possible D gene TRBD1, 6 bases. The sequence derives from a middle-aged woman in good health. Some clones in this sample may be carry-over from other donors' samples. The CDR3 loop reads CASSRDTRSSYEQYF. Here the CDR3 DNA reads TGTGCCAGTAGTAGGGACACGAGGAGCTCCTACGAGCAGTACTTC.